This T cell receptor (beta chain) came from a study of cytomegalovirus exposure and HLA in healthy donors. PCR primers comprised 60 Vbeta and 13 Jbeta primers. As originally analysed: Roughly 12 million of roughly 81 million unique TCR beta chains were shared, per a later count. Assay used: immunoSEQ multiplex PCR; TCRdb lists only in-frame clones, some missing. That table is the source of V, J and clone size, and D and trimming were worked out from the DNA. The sample contains more than 150,000 clones, about 90% of which appear only once. Trimming removed 2 bases from V and 4 bases from J, with 16 bases in between. Germline loops: CDR1 SGHDT, CDR2 YYEEEE. CDR3 length: 16 amino acids.

The source of this sequence is a girl under three years old in good health and CMV-seronegative. Sequencing input: PBMCs. The V call is TRBV5-6, the J call TRBJ1-3, with D possibly being TRBD1 (6 bases). The CDR3 DNA reads TGTGCCAGCAGCTTTCCTCGGGGGGCAAAGGGAAACACCATATATTTT. It specifies CASSFPRGAKGNTIYF. Combining the CDR3 with reference TRBV5-6 and TRBJ1-3 gives the whole variable domain DAGVTQSPTHLIKTRGQQVTLRCSPKSGHDTVSWYQQALGQGPQFIFQYYEEEERQRGNFPDRFSGHQFPNYSSELNVNALLLGDSALYLCASSFPRGAKGNTIYFGEGSWLTVV.